Detailed here is one T cell receptor beta chain. The sample is drawn from a study of identical twins. With no exceptions, donors were healthy Caucasians. The ends lost 2 bases at V and 4 bases at J; junction bases unmatched: 4. The CDR3 runs to 15 residues. Germline CDR1 is MRHNA and CDR2 is SNTAGT. Template switching added a universal primer binding site, and final cDNA carried unique molecular identifiers. TCRdb fed the 5' RACE reads into MiXCR, producing one record per CDR3 protein. The sample records hundreds of thousands of distinct CDR3 sequences, roughly 8.6% being singletons. These data were likewise used in another study, on yellow fever vaccine responses in identical twins.

The clonotype comes from a woman aged 18 to 35 in good health. The sequencing input was memory (CD45RO+) T cells sorted from blood. The chain joins TRBV6-4 to TRBJ2-7; TRBD2 matches at 11 bases. The CDR3 region is CASSDTASGGYEQYF. CDR3 nucleotides: TGTGCCAGCAGTGACACGGCTAGCGGGGGGTACGAGCAGTACTTC.